A single sample is the source of the 23 T cell receptor beta chains below, sequenced in a study of CD8 T cells in ankylosing spondylitis. TCRdb reprocessed the 5' RACE reads via MiXCR and lists one record per CDR3 protein. The sample carries roughly 150,000 distinct CDR3 sequences, around 9.6% recorded once. The sequenced sample consisted of blood, either unsorted or a sorted T cell fraction (not recorded which). The receptors stem from a female donor with ankylosing spondylitis or in good health (not recorded which).

This clonotype showed up just a few times. V gene TRBV20-1 combines with J gene TRBJ2-1; D is unclear. The CDR3 is 15 residues long. In germline, CDR1 is DFQATT, CDR2 SNEGSKA (reference sequence). Trimming removed 0 bases at V and 0 bases at J, with 9 bases between. CDR3 coding DNA: TGCAGTGCTAGAGATCCAGGAAACTCCTACAATGAGCAGTTCTTC. This gives the protein CSARDPGNSYNEQFF.

As to this clonotype: A much larger clonotype is one base distant, so this may be a read error. The chain has TRBV11-2 and TRBJ2-5, with 9 nucleotides matching TRBD2. Germline CDR1 reads SGHAT; CDR2 reads FQNNGV. CDR3 length: 14 amino acids. In DNA form, the CDR3 reads TGTGCCAACAGCCCTACTCTAGCGGGAAGAGACCAGTACTTC. This codes for CANSPTLAGRDQYF. Drawing the rest from reference TRBV11-2 and TRBJ2-5, the complete variable domain is EAGVAQSPRYKIIEKRQSVAFWCNPISGHATLYWYQQILGQGPKLLIQFQNNGVVDDSQLPKDRFSAERLKGVDSTLKIQPAKLEDSAVYLCANSPTLAGRDQYFGPGTRLLVL.

This clonotype was seen at least ten times. V gene TRBV9 combines with J gene TRBJ2-1, with D possibly matching TRBD2 (6 bases). This CDR3 region has 15 residues. V dropped 0 bases and J dropped 1 base, with 8 bases sitting between them. Germline V lookup: CDR1 SGDLS, CDR2 YYNGEE. Here the CDR3 DNA reads TGTGCCAGCAGCGTAGCGGGAGAGTCCTACAATGAGCAGTTCTTC. It codes for CASSVAGESYNEQFF.

A few counts support this clonotype. The chain has TRBV5-6 and TRBJ1-3; D gene ambiguous. Germline-derived CDR1 and CDR2 are SGHDT and YYEEEE. V lost 4 bases to trimming and J lost 0 bases, with 5 bases between them. The CDR3 is 13 amino acids. The CDR3 bases are TGTGCCAGCAGCATTCACTCTGGAAACACCATATATTTT. Translated: CASSIHSGNTIYF.

The chain joins TRBV4-3 to TRBJ1-2; the D is unclear. The CDR3 extends over 14 amino acids. The germline V gene encodes CDR1 LGHNA and CDR2 YSLEER. V was clipped by 0 bases and J by 3 bases, with 8 bases between them. The CDR3 DNA sequence: TGCGCCAGCAGCCAAGACAGCCGACACTATGGCTACACCTTC. Its translation: CASSQDSRHYGYTF.

This clonotype was counted at least ten times. This chain joins TRBV7-2 and TRBJ1-5, with 7 bases that match TRBD1. The CDR3 sequence is 14 residues long. V lost 1 base and J lost 8; bases outside the gene matches: 5. Germline V gene sequence: CDR1 SGHTA, CDR2 FQGNSA. The CDR3: CASSLVTGDKPQHF. CDR3 nucleotide sequence: TGTGCCAGCAGCTTAGTTACAGGGGATAAGCCCCAGCATTTT.

V usage is TRBV11-2 and J usage is TRBJ2-1; 8 nucleotides align to TRBD2. J lost 0 bases, V lost 2 bases, and 15 bases had no gene match. Germline V lookup: CDR1 SGHAT, CDR2 FQNNGV. This CDR3 is built from 20 residues. In nucleotides, the CDR3 is TGTGCCAGCAGCTTATGGGGGTTGGATTTAGCGGGAACCTCCTACAATGAGCAGTTCTTC. It yields the protein CASSLWGLDLAGTSYNEQFF. Full variable domain (rest looked up from reference TRBV11-2 and TRBJ2-1): EAGVAQSPRYKIIEKRQSVAFWCNPISGHATLYWYQQILGQGPKLLIQFQNNGVVDDSQLPKDRFSAERLKGVDSTLKIQPAKLEDSAVYLCASSLWGLDLAGTSYNEQFFGPGTRLTVL.

This clonotype was found many times. The CDR3 region has the DNA TGCGCCAGCAGCCAAGGAGGAGGCACAGATACGCAGTATTTT. Translation gives CASSQGGGTDTQYF. The chain is built from TRBV4-3 and TRBJ2-3; D remains ambiguous. Germline-derived CDR1 and CDR2 are LGHNA and YSLEER. CDR3 length: 14 amino acids. Trimming removed 1 base from V and 1 base from J, with 6 bases in between.

This clonotype occurred a few times. V and J are TRBV27 and TRBJ1-2; 11 bases map to TRBD1. After removal of 5 bases from V and 3 bases from J, the junction contained 8 bases not matched to a gene. In germline, CDR1 is MNHEY, CDR2 SMNVEV (reference sequence). The CDR3 is 16 amino acids. The CDR3 sequence: CASSPWTGGADYGYTF. DNA of the CDR3: TGTGCCAGCAGTCCCTGGACAGGGGGCGCCGACTATGGCTACACCTTC.

This clonotype was recorded many times. The chain combines TRBV9 with TRBJ2-2, with 10 bases matching TRBD2. CDR3 length: 13 residues. Germline trimming cut 4 bases from V and 9 bases from J; bases unmatched to any gene: 3. Per the germline V gene, CDR1 is SGDLS and CDR2 is YYNGEE. This CDR3 is CASSPGLARELFF. The CDR3 nucleotides read TGTGCCAGCAGCCCGGGACTAGCGAGGGAGCTGTTTTTT.

To note about this clonotype: One end of the junction varies from germline; a read error may be responsible. The gene calls are TRBV13 and TRBJ1-5; TRBD1 matches 7 bases. Germline V gene data show CDR1 as PRHDT and CDR2 as FYEKMQ (reference sequence). This CDR3 comprises 15 residues. CDR3 region: CASSLGQAINQPQHF. CDR3 nucleotide sequence: TGTGCCAGCAGCCTAGGACAGGCCATCAATCAGCCCCAGCATTTT.

This chain uses TRBV25-1 with TRBJ2-1; 12 nucleotides align to TRBD2. V was pared by 0 bases and J by 3 bases, with 15 bases of the junction left unmatched. From germline, CDR1 is MGHDK and CDR2 SYGVNS. CDR3 length: 21 residues. The CDR3 DNA is TGTGCCAGCAGTGAATATTTCCCGACTAGCGGGAGTCATAGGCGCTACAATGAGCAGTTCTTC. This encodes CASSEYFPTSGSHRRYNEQFF.

This clonotype has at least ten counts. V is TRBV28 and J is TRBJ2-1; D not resolved. This CDR3 has 10 residues. V was shortened by 10 bases and J by 4 bases, with 5 bases between the two germline ends. Germline lookup yields CDR1 MDHEN and CDR2 SYDVKM. This chain's CDR3 is CATRYNEQFF. The CDR3 DNA reads as TGTGCCACCAGATACAATGAGCAGTTCTTC.

This clonotype was seen at least ten times. The CDR3 here is CASSLGLDIHEQFF. The DNA for the CDR3 is TGTGCCAGCAGCTTAGGACTAGATATCCATGAGCAGTTCTTC. The chain combines TRBV7-2 with TRBJ2-1; weak D call: TRBD2 (6 bases). Germline CDR1 SGHTA, CDR2 FQGNSA. V was trimmed by 1 base and J by 8 bases, leaving 12 bases between them. There are 14 residues in the CDR3. The full variable domain, completed using reference TRBV7-2 and TRBJ2-1, is GAGVSQSPSNKVTEKGKDVELRCDPISGHTALYWYRQSLGQGLEFLIYFQGNSAPDKSGLPSDRFSAERTGGSVSTLTIQRTQQEDSAVYLCASSLGLDIHEQFFGPGTRLTVL.

This clonotype showed up many times. This rearrangement joins TRBV27 to TRBJ1-1, with 9 nucleotides matching TRBD1. Germline lookup yields CDR1 MNHEY and CDR2 SMNVEV (reference sequence). CDR3 length equals 15 residues. Germline trimming cut 5 bases from V and 11 bases from J; bases unmatched to any gene: 15. CDR3 sequence (DNA): TGTGCCAGCAGTCCCGGGACAGGGAGGTCGACCAAGGCTTTCTTT. Protein sequence: CASSPGTGRSTKAFF.

This clonotype was seen at least ten times. The chain links TRBV28 to TRBJ2-3; D is ambiguous. Between the trimmed V and J ends, which lost 10 bases and 5 bases, there was a span of 13 bases. The CDR3 spans 12 residues. CDR1 is MDHEN and CDR2 is SYDVKM in the germline V gene. The CDR3 reads CATRVVGDTQYF. In DNA, the CDR3 is TGTGCCACCCGGGTCGTGGGAGATACGCAGTATTTT. The whole variable domain, remainder taken from reference TRBV28 and TRBJ2-3, is DVKVTQSSRYLVKRTGEKVFLECVQDMDHENMFWYRQDPGLGLRLIYFSYDVKMKEKGDIPEGYSVSREKKERFSLILESASTNQTSMYLCATRVVGDTQYFGPGTRLTVL.

V and J are TRBV11-2 and TRBJ2-3, with 9 nucleotides matching TRBD2. CDR1 is SGHAT, CDR2 FQNNGV, per germline. The CDR3 sequence is 16 residues long. J gave up 4 bases and V 2 bases, and 7 bases lay outside the gene matches. CDR3 protein: CASSLSGGGESDTQYF. DNA of the CDR3: TGTGCCAGCAGCTTATCGGGCGGGGGGGAGTCAGATACGCAGTATTTT.

This clonotype came up a few times. V is TRBV27 and J is TRBJ1-5; D not certain. The CDR3 is 13 amino acids. Germline-derived CDR1 and CDR2 are MNHEY and SMNVEV (reference sequence). V lost 6 bases to trimming and J lost 3 bases, with 9 bases between them. The DNA for the CDR3 is TGTGCCAGCAGGGGATATAACAATCAGCCCCAGCATTTT. This sequence encodes CASRGYNNQPQHF.

The chain couples TRBV27 to TRBJ2-4; D could derive from TRBD1 or TRBD2 (7 bases each). Germline lookup yields CDR1 MNHEY and CDR2 SMNVEV (reference sequence). Trimming took 6 bases from V and 8 from J, leaving 20 bases between them. The CDR3 totals 15 residues. The CDR3 nucleotides are TGTGCCAGCAGACTCAGGGGGAGGGCCACTTACATTCAGTACTTC. As protein: CASRLRGRATYIQYF.

This clonotype was seen a handful of times. This chain uses TRBV27 with TRBJ2-1; D not resolved. V lost 6 bases and J 4 bases, leaving 10 bases between the germline ends. Germline-derived CDR1 and CDR2 are MNHEY and SMNVEV (reference sequence). This CDR3 is 13 amino acids long. The CDR3 protein is CASSSHLYNEQFF. CDR3 coding DNA: TGTGCCAGCAGCTCCCACCTATACAATGAGCAGTTCTTC.

This clonotype was counted ten times or more. V gene TRBV12-3 or TRBV12-4 combines with J gene TRBJ2-1; 7 bases align to TRBD1. J was trimmed by 8 bases and V by 5 bases; bases with no gene match: 6. The length of the CDR3 is 13 residues. The CDR3 nucleotides are TGTGCCAGCAGTCCGGGGACAGACTATGAGCAGTTCTTC. Translation gives CASSPGTDYEQFF.

The V and J genes are TRBV13 and TRBJ2-7; possibly TRBD1 for D (6 bases). The ends were cut back, 0 bases at V and 2 bases at J, with 14 bases in the middle. Germline values: CDR1 PRHDT, CDR2 FYEKMQ (reference sequence). This CDR3 comprises 16 residues. The CDR3, as DNA: TGTGCCAGCAGCTTAGGCCGGGCAGGGGAAGCCTACGAGCAGTACTTC. Amino acids: CASSLGRAGEAYEQYF.

CDR3 coding DNA: TGTGCTAGTGGTTGGGACTTGTCCGCCGAGGGGGGCACAGATACGCAGTATTTT. Protein sequence: CASGWDLSAEGGTDTQYF. J is TRBJ2-3 and V is TRBV12-5; D may match TRBD1 or TRBD2 (6 bases each). Trimming removed 4 bases from V and 1 base from J, with 21 bases in between. Germline V gives CDR1 LGHNT, CDR2 FRNRAP. This CDR3 comprises 18 residues.